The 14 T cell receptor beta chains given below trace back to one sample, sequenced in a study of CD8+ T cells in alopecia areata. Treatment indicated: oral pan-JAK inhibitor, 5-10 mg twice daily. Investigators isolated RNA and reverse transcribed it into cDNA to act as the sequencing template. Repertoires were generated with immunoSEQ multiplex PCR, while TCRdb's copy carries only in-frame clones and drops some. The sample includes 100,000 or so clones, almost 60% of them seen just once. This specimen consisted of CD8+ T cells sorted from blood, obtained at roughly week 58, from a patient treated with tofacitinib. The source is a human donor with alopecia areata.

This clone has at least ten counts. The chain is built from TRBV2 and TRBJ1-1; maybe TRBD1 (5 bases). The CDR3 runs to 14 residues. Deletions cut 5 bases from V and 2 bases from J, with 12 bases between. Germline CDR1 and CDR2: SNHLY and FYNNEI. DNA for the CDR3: TGTGCCAGCAGTTCCGCTAGGGGAAACACTGAAGCTTTCTTT. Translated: CASSSARGNTEAFF.

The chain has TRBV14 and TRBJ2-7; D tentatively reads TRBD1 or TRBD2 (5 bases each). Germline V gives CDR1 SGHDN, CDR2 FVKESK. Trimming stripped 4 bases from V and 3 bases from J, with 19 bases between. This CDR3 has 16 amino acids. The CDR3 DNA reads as TGTGCCAGCAGCCTTGCACTGGTGGGGGTGGGCTACGAGCAGTACTTC. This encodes CASSLALVGVGYEQYF.

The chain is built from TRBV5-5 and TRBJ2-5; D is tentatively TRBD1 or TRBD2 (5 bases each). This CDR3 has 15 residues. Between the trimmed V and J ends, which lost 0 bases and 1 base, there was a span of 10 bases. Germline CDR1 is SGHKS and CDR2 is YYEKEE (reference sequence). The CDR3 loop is CASSLDMGVQETQYF. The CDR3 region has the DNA TGTGCCAGCAGCTTGGACATGGGGGTCCAAGAGACCCAGTACTTC.

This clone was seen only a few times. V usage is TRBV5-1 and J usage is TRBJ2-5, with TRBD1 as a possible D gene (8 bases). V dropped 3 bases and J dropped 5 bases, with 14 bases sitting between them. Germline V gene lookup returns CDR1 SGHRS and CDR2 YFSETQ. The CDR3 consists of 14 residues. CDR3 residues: CASSSGQGGETQYF. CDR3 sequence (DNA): TGCGCCAGCAGCTCCGGACAGGGAGGGGAGACCCAGTACTTC.

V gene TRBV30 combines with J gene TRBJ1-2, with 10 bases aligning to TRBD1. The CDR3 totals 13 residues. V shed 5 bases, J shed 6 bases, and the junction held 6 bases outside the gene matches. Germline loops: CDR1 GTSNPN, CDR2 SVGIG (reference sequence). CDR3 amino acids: CAWDRGLLDGYTF. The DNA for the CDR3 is TGTGCCTGGGACAGGGGGCTTCTGGATGGCTACACCTTC. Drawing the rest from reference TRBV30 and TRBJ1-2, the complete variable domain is SQTIHQWPATLVQPVGSPLSLECTVEGTSNPNLYWYRQAAGRGLQLLFYSVGIGQISSEVPQNLSASRPQDRQFILSSKKLLLSDSGFYLCAWDRGLLDGYTFGSGTRLTVV.

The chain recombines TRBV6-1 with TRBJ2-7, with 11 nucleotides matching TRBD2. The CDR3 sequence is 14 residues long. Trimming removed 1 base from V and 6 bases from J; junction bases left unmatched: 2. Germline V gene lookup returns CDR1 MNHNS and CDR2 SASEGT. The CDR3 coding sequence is TGTGCCAGCAGTGAAGGACTAGCGGGGTCCGAGCAGTACTTC. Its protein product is CASSEGLAGSEQYF.

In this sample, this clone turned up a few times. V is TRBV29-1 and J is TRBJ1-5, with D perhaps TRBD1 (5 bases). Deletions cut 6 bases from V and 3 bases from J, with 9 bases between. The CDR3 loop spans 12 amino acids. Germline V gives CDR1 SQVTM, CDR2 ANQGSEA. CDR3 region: CSVGRANQPQHF. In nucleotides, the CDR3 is TGCAGCGTCGGCAGGGCCAATCAGCCCCAGCATTTT.

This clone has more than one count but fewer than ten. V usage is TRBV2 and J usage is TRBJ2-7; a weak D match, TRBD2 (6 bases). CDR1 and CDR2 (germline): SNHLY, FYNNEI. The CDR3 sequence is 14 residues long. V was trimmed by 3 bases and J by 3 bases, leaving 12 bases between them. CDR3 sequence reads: CASSDYRTNYEQYF. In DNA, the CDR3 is TGTGCCAGCAGTGACTATAGGACTAACTACGAGCAGTACTTC.

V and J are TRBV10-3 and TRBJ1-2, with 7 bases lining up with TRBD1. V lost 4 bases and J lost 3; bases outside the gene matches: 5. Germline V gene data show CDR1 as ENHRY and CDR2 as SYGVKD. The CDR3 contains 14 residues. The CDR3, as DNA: TGTGCCATCAGTGCGGGGACAGCGCACTATGGCTACACCTTC. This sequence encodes CAISAGTAHYGYTF.

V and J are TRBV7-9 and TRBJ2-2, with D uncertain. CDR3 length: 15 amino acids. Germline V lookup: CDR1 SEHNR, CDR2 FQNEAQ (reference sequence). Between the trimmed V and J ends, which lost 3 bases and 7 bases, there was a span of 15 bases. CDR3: CASSFLPPGFGELFF. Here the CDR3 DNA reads TGTGCCAGCAGCTTTCTCCCCCCAGGTTTCGGGGAGCTGTTTTTT. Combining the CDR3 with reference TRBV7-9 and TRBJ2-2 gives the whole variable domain DTGVSQNPRHKITKRGQNVTFRCDPISEHNRLYWYRQTLGQGPEFLTYFQNEAQLEKSRLLSDRFSAERPKGSFSTLEIQRTEQGDSAMYLCASSFLPPGFGELFFGEGSRLTVL.

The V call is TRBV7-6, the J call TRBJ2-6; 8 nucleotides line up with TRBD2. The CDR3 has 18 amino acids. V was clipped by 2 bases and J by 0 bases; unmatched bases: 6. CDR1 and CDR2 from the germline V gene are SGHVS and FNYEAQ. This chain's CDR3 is CASSLSRGGPSGANVLTF. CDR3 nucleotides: TGTGCCAGCAGCTTATCTCGGGGGGGTCCCTCTGGGGCCAACGTCCTGACTTTC.

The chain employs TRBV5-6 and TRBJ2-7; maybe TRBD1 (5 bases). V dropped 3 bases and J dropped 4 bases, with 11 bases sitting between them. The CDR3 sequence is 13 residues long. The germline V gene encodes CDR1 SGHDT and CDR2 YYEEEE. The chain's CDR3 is CASSSDSLYEQYF. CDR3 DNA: TGTGCCAGCAGCTCCGACAGTTTGTACGAGCAGTACTTC.

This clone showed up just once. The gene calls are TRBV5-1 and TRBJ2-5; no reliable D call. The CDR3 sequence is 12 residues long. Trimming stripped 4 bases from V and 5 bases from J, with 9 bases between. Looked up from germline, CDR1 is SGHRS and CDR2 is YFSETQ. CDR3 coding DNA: TGCGCCAGCAGCGGCTTGGAGGAGACCCAGTACTTC. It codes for CASSGLEETQYF.

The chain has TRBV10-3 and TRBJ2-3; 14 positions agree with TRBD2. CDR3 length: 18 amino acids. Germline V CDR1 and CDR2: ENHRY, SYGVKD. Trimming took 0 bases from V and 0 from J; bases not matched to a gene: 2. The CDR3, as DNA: TGTGCCATCAGTGAGTCGGGGACTAGCGGGGGAAGCACAGATACGCAGTATTTT. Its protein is CAISESGTSGGSTDTQYF.